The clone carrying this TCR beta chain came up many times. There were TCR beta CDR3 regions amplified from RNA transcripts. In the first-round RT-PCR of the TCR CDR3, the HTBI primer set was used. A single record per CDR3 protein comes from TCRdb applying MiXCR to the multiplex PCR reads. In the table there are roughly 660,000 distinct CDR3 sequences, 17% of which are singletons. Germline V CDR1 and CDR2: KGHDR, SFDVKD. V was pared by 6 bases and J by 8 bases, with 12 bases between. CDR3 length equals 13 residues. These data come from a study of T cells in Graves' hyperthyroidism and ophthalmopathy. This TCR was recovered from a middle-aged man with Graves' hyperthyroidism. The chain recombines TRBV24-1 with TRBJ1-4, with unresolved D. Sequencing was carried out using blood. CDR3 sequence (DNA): TGTGCCACCAGTCGTTCCGTGGGGGAAAAACTGTTTTTT. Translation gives CATSRSVGEKLFF.